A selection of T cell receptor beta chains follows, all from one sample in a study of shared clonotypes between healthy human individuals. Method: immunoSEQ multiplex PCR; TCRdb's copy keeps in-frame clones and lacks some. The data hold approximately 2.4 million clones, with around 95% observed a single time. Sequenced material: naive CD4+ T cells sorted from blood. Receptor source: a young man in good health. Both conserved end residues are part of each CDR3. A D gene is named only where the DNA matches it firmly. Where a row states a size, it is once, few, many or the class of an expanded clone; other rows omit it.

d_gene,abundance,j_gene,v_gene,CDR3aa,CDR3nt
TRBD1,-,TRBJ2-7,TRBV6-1,CASSSGGAQYF,TGTGCCAGCAGTTCAGGGGGCGCGCAGTACTTC
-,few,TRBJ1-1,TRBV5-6,CASSLGGNTEAFF,TGTGCCAGCAGCTTGGGGGGGAACACTGAAGCTTTCTTT
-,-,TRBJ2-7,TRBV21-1,CASSNTRLVLEQYF,TGTGCCAGCAGCAACACAAGACTAGTACTTGAGCAGTACTTC
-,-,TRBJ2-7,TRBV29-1,CSVGQSYEQYF,TGCAGCGTTGGTCAGAGCTACGAGCAGTACTTC
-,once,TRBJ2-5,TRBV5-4,CASSLARYPLQETQYF,TGTGCCAGCAGCTTGGCTAGGTACCCCCTCCAAGAGACCCAGTACTTC
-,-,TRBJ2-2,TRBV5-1,CASRSVPSLGTGELFF,TGCGCCAGCAGGTCGGTACCCTCCCTAGGAACCGGGGAGCTGTTTTTT
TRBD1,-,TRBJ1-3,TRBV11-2,CASTLTGGEGGNTIYF,TGTGCCAGCACCCTAACAGGGGGCGAGGGTGGAAACACCATATATTTT
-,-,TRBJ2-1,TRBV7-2,CASSLQGRGNEQFF,TGTGCCAGCAGCCTACAGGGTCGGGGCAATGAGCAGTTCTTC
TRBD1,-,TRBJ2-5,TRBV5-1,CASSLGTVQETQYF,TGCGCCAGCAGCCTCGGGACAGTCCAAGAGACCCAGTACTTC
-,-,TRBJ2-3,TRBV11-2,CASTRDRTDTQYF,TGTGCCAGCACCAGGGACCGCACAGATACGCAGTATTTT
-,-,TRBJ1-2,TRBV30,CAWSNDNYGYTF,TGTGCCTGGAGTAACGATAACTATGGCTACACCTTC
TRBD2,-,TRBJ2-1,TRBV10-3,CAISESRASGLRGEQFF,TGTGCCATCAGTGAGTCGCGCGCTAGCGGACTCAGAGGGGAGCAGTTCTTC
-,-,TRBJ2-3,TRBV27,CASSRPYTDTQYF,TGTGCCAGCAGCCGGCCCTACACAGATACGCAGTATTTT
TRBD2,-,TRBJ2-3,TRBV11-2,CASSRGLADTQYF,TGTGCCAGCAGCCGTGGACTAGCGGATACGCAGTATTTT
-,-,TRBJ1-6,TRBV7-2,CASSSQGSYNSPLHF,TGTGCCAGCAGCTCTCAGGGTTCCTATAATTCACCCCTCCACTTT
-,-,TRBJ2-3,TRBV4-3,CASSQVPAGADTQYF,TGCGCCAGCAGCCAAGTGCCAGCAGGAGCAGATACGCAGTATTTT
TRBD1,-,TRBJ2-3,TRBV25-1,CASSEGQDLNVYTDTQYF,TGTGCCAGCAGTGAAGGACAGGATCTTAACGTTTACACAGATACGCAGTATTTT
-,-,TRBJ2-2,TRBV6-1,CASSVEKTTGELFF,TGTGCCAGCAGTGTAGAGAAAACCACCGGGGAGCTGTTTTTT
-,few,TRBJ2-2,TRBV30,CAWTINTGELFF,TGTGCCTGGACAATAAACACCGGGGAGCTGTTTTTT
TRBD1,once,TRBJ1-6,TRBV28,CASRDSNSPLHF,TGTGCCAGCCGGGACAGCAATTCACCCCTCCACTTT
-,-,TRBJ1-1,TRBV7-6,CASSFGEVGTEAFF,TGTGCCAGCAGCTTCGGGGAGGTTGGCACTGAAGCTTTCTTT
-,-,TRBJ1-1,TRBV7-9,CASSLRYEAFF,TGTGCCAGCAGCTTACGTTATGAAGCTTTCTTT
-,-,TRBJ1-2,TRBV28,CASSLGGNYGYTF,TGTGCCAGCTCATTGGGGGGGAACTATGGCTACACCTTC
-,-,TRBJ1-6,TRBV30,CAWSLGGNSPLHF,TGTGCCTGGAGTCTAGGGGGGAATTCACCCCTCCACTTT
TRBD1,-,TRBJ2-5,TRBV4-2,CASSQLTGGQETQYF,TGTGCCAGCAGCCAACTGACAGGGGGTCAAGAGACCCAGTACTTC
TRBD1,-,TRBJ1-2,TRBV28,CASRTGSYGYTF,TGTGCCAGCCGGACAGGGAGCTATGGCTACACCTTC
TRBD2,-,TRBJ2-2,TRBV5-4,CASRPGQGGSGELFF,TGTGCCAGCAGGCCGGGGCAGGGAGGGTCCGGGGAGCTGTTTTTT
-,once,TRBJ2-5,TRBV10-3,CAISDREQETQYF,TGTGCCATCAGTGACAGGGAGCAAGAGACCCAGTACTTC
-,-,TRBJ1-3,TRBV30,CAWSIKGLISGNTIYF,TGTGCCTGGAGTATTAAAGGACTGATCTCTGGAAACACCATATATTTT
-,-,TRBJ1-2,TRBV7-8,CASSPRQSNGYTF,TGTGCCAGCAGCCCCCGACAGAGTAATGGCTACACCTTC
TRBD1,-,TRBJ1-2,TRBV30,CAWNPGQRGYTF,TGTGCCTGGAACCCGGGACAGCGGGGCTACACCTTC
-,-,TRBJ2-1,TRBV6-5,CASSFINFVSENEQFF,TGTGCCAGCAGTTTCATAAATTTCGTGAGTGAGAATGAGCAGTTCTTC
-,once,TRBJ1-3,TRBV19,CASTPGGFSGNTIYF,TGTGCCAGTACCCCGGGGGGGTTCTCTGGAAACACCATATATTTT
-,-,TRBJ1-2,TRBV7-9,CASSEDWNYGYTF,TGTGCCAGCAGCGAGGACTGGAACTATGGCTACACCTTC
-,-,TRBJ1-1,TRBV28,CASSFRRNTEAFF,TGTGCCAGCAGTTTTAGGAGGAACACTGAAGCTTTCTTT
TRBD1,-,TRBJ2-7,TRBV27,CASSLGWQGGVGFEQYF,TGTGCCAGCAGTTTGGGTTGGCAAGGGGGCGTCGGGTTTGAGCAGTACTTC
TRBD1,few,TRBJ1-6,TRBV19,CASSIQGANSPLHF,TGTGCCAGTAGTATCCAGGGGGCTAATTCACCCCTCCACTTT
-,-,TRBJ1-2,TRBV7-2,CASSLSEGSYGYTF,TGTGCCAGCAGCTTATCAGAGGGGAGCTATGGCTACACCTTC
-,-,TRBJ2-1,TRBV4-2,CASSPTSSQPYNEQFF,TGTGCCAGCAGCCCGACCAGCTCACAGCCCTACAATGAGCAGTTCTTC
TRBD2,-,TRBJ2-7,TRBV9,CASSVGTSGRYEQYF,TGTGCCAGCAGCGTAGGAACTAGCGGGAGATACGAGCAGTACTTC
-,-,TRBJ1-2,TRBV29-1,CSVPQEGYGYTF,TGCAGCGTCCCCCAGGAGGGTTATGGCTACACCTTC
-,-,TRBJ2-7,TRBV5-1,CASSRIDSLSREQYF,TGCGCCAGCAGCCGAATTGACTCCCTCTCCCGGGAGCAGTACTTC
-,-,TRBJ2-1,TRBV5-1,CASSFLEDNEQFF,TGCGCCAGCAGCTTTTTGGAGGACAATGAGCAGTTCTTC
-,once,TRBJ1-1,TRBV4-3,CASSQTGRAFF,TGCGCCAGCAGCCAAACAGGGCGCGCTTTCTTT
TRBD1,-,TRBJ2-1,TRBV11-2,CASSLADRVGNEQFF,TGTGCCAGCAGCTTAGCGGACAGGGTAGGGAATGAGCAGTTCTTC
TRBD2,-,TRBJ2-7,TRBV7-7,CASSPGTSYEQYF,TGTGCTAGCAGTCCCGGGACTAGTTACGAGCAGTACTTC
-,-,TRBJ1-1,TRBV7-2,CASRRQLNTEAFF,TGTGCCAGCAGACGACAGCTGAACACTGAAGCTTTCTTT
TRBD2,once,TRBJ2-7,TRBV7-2,CASSFLSPAGGPRSYEQYF,TGTGCCAGCAGCTTCCTCTCCCCGGCGGGAGGGCCGCGCTCCTACGAGCAGTACTTC